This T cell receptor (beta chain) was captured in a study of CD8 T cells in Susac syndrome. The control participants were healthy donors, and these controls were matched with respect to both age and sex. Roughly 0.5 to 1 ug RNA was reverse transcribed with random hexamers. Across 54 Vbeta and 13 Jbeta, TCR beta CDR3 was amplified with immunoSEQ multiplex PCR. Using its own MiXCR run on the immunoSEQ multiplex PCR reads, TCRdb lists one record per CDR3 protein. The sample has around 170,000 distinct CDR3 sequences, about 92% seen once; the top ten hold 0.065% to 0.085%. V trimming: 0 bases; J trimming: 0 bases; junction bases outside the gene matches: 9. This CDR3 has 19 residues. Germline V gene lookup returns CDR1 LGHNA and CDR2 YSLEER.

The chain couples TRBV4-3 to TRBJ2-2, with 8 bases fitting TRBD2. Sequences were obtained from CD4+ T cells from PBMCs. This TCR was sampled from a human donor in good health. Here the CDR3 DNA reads TGCGCCAGCAGCCAAGATAGGCTAGCGGGCTACGCGAACACCGGGGAGCTGTTTTTT. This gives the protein CASSQDRLAGYANTGELFF.